This T cell receptor (beta chain) was documented in a study of cytomegalovirus exposure and HLA in healthy donors. About the study: Clustering assigned about four fifths of the roughly 400 genotyped donors to the Caucasian-associated ancestry cluster. Overall study results and limits: Data from an earlier analysis indicated that most TCR beta V segments were productive either about 90% or about 30% of the time.

Notes on this clone: The target antigen is unknown.

The PCR was carried out with 60 Vbeta primers and 13 Jbeta primers. Sequenced by immunoSEQ multiplex PCR; TCRdb stores in-frame clones only, minus some. Found here are more than 140,000 clones, almost 85% of them singletons; the top ten hold 1.5% to 2.5%. Sequenced input: PBMCs. This clonotype was obtained from a woman in her thirties or forties in good health and CMV-seronegative.

The CDR3 loop reads CASSRPPGSGLFQFF. In nucleotides, the CDR3 is TGTGCCAGCAGCCGACCTCCAGGTAGCGGGTTATTCCAGTTCTTC. The chain carries TRBV28 and TRBJ2-1; 7 nucleotides align to TRBD2. The V gene's germline CDR1 is MDHEN and CDR2 SYDVKM. This CDR3 comprises 15 residues. Germline trimming cut 6 bases from V and 13 bases from J; bases unmatched to any gene: 18.